A selection of T cell receptor beta chains follows, all from one sample in a study of T cells in Graves' hyperthyroidism and ophthalmopathy. TCRdb independently ran MiXCR on the multiplex PCR reads; one entry per CDR3 protein. The table shows 350,000 or so distinct CDR3 sequences, with approximately 18% occurring only once. Sequences were obtained from blood. Every receptor here comes from a woman aged 40 to 50 with Graves' ophthalmopathy. CDR3s include the opening cysteine and the closing phenylalanine or tryptophan. A D gene is named only where the DNA matches it firmly. The listing skips clone size in some rows; elsewhere it reads once, few, many or a size class.

cdr3_length j_call v_call d_call clone_size cdr3_nt cdr3_aa
16 TRBJ1-5 TRBV11-1 . . TGTGCCAGCAGCTCCCCGGGAGGGAATGGCAATCAGCCCCAGCATTTT CASSSPGGNGNQPQHF
16 TRBJ2-7 TRBV3-1 TRBD2 few TGTGCCAGCAGCCAAGGAATTAGCGGGAGACGTGGCGAGCAGTACTTC CASSQGISGRRGEQYF
15 TRBJ2-6 TRBV11-2 . many TGTGCCAGCAGCTTAGACCAGCCCGGGGCCAACGTCCTGACTTTC CASSLDQPGANVLTF
15 TRBJ2-6 TRBV19 TRBD1 many TGTGCCAGCGGGACAGGGGGCTTTGGGGCCAACGTCCTGACTTTC CASGTGGFGANVLTF
14 TRBJ2-2 TRBV19 . many TGTGCCAGTATAAAGACAGTTGGGACCGGGGAGCTGTTTTTT CASIKTVGTGELFF
14 TRBJ2-7 TRBV28 . many TGTGCCAGCAGTTTTGTTTTACAGAATTACGAGCAGTACTTC CASSFVLQNYEQYF
14 TRBJ2-5 TRBV7-8 TRBD2 many TGTGCCAGCAGCCAGACTAGCGGGATGGAGACCCAGTACTTC CASSQTSGMETQYF
14 TRBJ2-7 TRBV19 . . TGTGCCAGTAGTTCCCCGACAGGAACCTACGAGCAGTACTTC CASSSPTGTYEQYF
15 TRBJ2-7 TRBV12-3/TRBV12-4 TRBD2 many TGTGCCAGCAGTGGGACTAGCGGGAGGAACTACGAGCAGTACTTC CASSGTSGRNYEQYF
16 TRBJ2-7 TRBV6-2/TRBV6-3 TRBD1 many TGTGCCAGCAGTAACCGGGTTGGGACAGCCTCTTACGAGCAGTACTTC CASSNRVGTASYEQYF
12 TRBJ1-1 TRBV30 . many TGTGCCTCACAGGGACGCACCACTGAAGCTTTCTTT CASQGRTTEAFF
13 TRBJ1-5 TRBV20-1 . many TGCAGTGCTAGAGGAGGGGGCAATCAGCCCCAGCATTTT CSARGGGNQPQHF
15 TRBJ1-1 TRBV30 TRBD1 many TGTGCCTGGAGTTTTGCCAGGGGGCGCAGCACTGAAGCTTTCTTT CAWSFARGRSTEAFF
14 TRBJ1-3 TRBV12-3/TRBV12-4 . many TGTGCCAGTCTAGACAGTCGCTCTGGAAACACCATATATTTT CASLDSRSGNTIYF
15 TRBJ2-7 TRBV11-2 . many TGTGCCAGCAGCTTAGAAAGGGGGGCCCCGGGCGAGCAGTACTTC CASSLERGAPGEQYF
13 TRBJ1-3 TRBV7-9 . many TGTGCCAGCAGCTTAGGCGGTGGAAACACCATATATTTT CASSLGGGNTIYF
13 TRBJ2-2 TRBV28 . many TGTGCCAGCAGTTTTCAGGGACCCGGGGAGCTGTTTTTT CASSFQGPGELFF
15 TRBJ1-5 TRBV20-1 TRBD1 . TGCAGTGCTAGAGAGTGGACAGGGACCAATCAGCCCCAGCATTTT CSAREWTGTNQPQHF
12 TRBJ1-3 TRBV12-3/TRBV12-4 . . TGTGCCACCCGACGGGCCGGGAACACCATATATTTT CATRRAGNTIYF
16 TRBJ2-2 TRBV5-1 . . TGCGCCAGCTCCCGATTGGGTACAGGGAGCACCGGGGAGCTGTTTTTT CASSRLGTGSTGELFF
13 TRBJ2-7 TRBV20-1 . many TGCAGTGCTAGACGGCGACTACGACCTGAGCAGTACTTC CSARRRLRPEQYF
13 TRBJ2-2 TRBV3-1 . many TGTGCCAGCCTGGGAACTGGGGGCGGGGAGCTGTTTTTT CASLGTGGGELFF
13 TRBJ1-1 TRBV29-1 . . TGCAGCGTTTGGGTCACGGCGGGCACTGAAGCTTTCTTT CSVWVTAGTEAFF
16 TRBJ1-5 TRBV6-1 . . TGTGCCAGCAGTCCCCCGACACCCGATAGCAATCAGCCCCAGCATTTT CASSPPTPDSNQPQHF
15 TRBJ2-6 TRBV19 TRBD1 many TGTGCCAGCAAGATACAGGGGTGGGGGGCCAACGTCCTGACTTTC CASKIQGWGANVLTF
15 TRBJ2-5 TRBV7-2 . many TGTGCCAGCAGCCCTAAAGCCAGGTACCAAGAGACCCAGTACTTC CASSPKARYQETQYF
9 TRBJ2-7 TRBV24-1 . many TGTGCCACCAGTTCCGAGCAGTACTTC CATSSEQYF
14 TRBJ2-7 TRBV20-1 . . TGCAGTGCTAGAGGACCCACAGGATTCTACGAGCAGTACTTC CSARGPTGFYEQYF
13 TRBJ2-7 TRBV25-1 TRBD1 many TGTGCCAGCAGTGCACTGACAGGGACCGAGCAGTACTTC CASSALTGTEQYF
14 TRBJ1-3 TRBV20-1 . many TGCAGTGCTAGAGATTGGACGGATGGAAACACCATATATTTT CSARDWTDGNTIYF
14 TRBJ1-1 TRBV20-1 TRBD1 many TGCAGTGCTAGCCAGACAGGGGAGGCTACTGAAGCTTTCTTT CSASQTGEATEAFF
15 TRBJ1-5 TRBV6-5 TRBD1 many TGTGCCAGCAGTCTTACAGGGACAGCCAATCAGCCCCAGCATTTT CASSLTGTANQPQHF
13 TRBJ1-2 TRBV20-1 . many TGCAGTGCTAGAGGGGCAGGCGACTATGGCTACACCTTC CSARGAGDYGYTF
14 TRBJ2-2 TRBV27 . few TGTGCCAGCAGTTTAACCAGATTTACCGGGGAGCTGTTTTTT CASSLTRFTGELFF
15 TRBJ2-6 TRBV19 . many TGTGCCAGTAGTCGGAGGTACCCTGGGGCCAACGTCCTGACTTTC CASSRRYPGANVLTF
11 TRBJ2-7 TRBV15 . many TGTGCCACCAGCAGAGATCGGGAGCAGTACTTC CATSRDREQYF
16 TRBJ2-7 TRBV29-1 . many TGCAGCGTCTCAACACGCGGAACCGTTTCCTCCTACGAGCAGTACTTC CSVSTRGTVSSYEQYF
15 TRBJ2-7 TRBV6-1 TRBD1 many TGTGCCAGCAGTCCCGGTGACAGGGCCCCCTACGAGCAGTACTTC CASSPGDRAPYEQYF
13 TRBJ1-1 TRBV2 TRBD1 many TGTGCCAAGGACAGGGGGCGTCAAACTGAAGCTTTCTTT CAKDRGRQTEAFF
14 TRBJ1-2 TRBV13 TRBD1 many TGTGCCAGCAGCGCAGGACAGGCAAACTATGGCTACACCTTC CASSAGQANYGYTF
15 TRBJ2-2 TRBV5-1 TRBD1 . TGCGCCAGCAGCTTAGGGACAGGGACTACCGGGGAGCTGTTTTTT CASSLGTGTTGELFF
18 TRBJ2-1 TRBV11-2 TRBD2 many TGTGCCAGCAGCTTAGGAGAAACTAGCGGGAGGTTCTACAATGAGCAGTTCTTC CASSLGETSGRFYNEQFF
14 TRBJ1-5 TRBV12-3/TRBV12-4 . many TGTGCCAGCAGCCTCGGTTGGGGGCGGCAGCCCCAGCATTTT CASSLGWGRQPQHF
17 TRBJ2-2 TRBV9 TRBD1 many TGTGCCAGCAGCGTCGCTTCAGGGGGTTTGGGGACCGGGGAGCTGTTTTTT CASSVASGGLGTGELFF